The 24 T cell receptor beta chains in this list originate from one sample, sequenced in a study of chemoradiotherapy in HPV16-positive cancers. Here immunoSEQ multiplex PCR was the method, and the copy in TCRdb shows in-frame clones only, minus some. The sample records about 15,000 clones, around four fifths being singletons. The sample was taken from a patient who underwent chemoradiotherapy. These TCRs come from a human donor with HPV-associated anogenital cancer.

This chain joins TRBV2 and TRBJ1-2, with TRBD1 as a possible D gene (6 bases). V lost 6 bases, J lost 0 bases, and 11 bases lay in between. The CDR3 extends over 14 amino acids. Looked up from germline, CDR1 is SNHLY and CDR2 is FYNNEI. The CDR3 reads CASRTGPPNYGYTF. The CDR3 coding sequence is TGTGCCAGCAGAACAGGGCCCCCTAACTATGGCTACACCTTC. The full variable domain, rest sourced from reference TRBV2 and TRBJ1-2, is EPEVTQTPSHQVTQMGQEVILRCVPISNHLYFYWYRQILGQKVEFLVSFYNNEISEKSEIFDDQFSVERPDGSNFTLKIRSTKLEDSAMYFCASRTGPPNYGYTFGSGTRLTVV.

The chain uses TRBV5-4 and TRBJ1-3, with D unresolved. V lost 4 bases to trimming and J lost 5 bases, with 10 bases between them. This CDR3 is 13 amino acids long. The germline V gene has CDR1 SGHNT and CDR2 YYREEE (reference sequence). The CDR3 sequence is CASSPGQRNTIYF. CDR3 bases: TGTGCCAGCAGCCCTGGGCAGAGAAACACCATATATTTT.

This chain connects TRBV30 to TRBJ2-3; the match to TRBD1 covers 7 bases. The V and J ends lost 3 bases and 1 base, in that order; junction bases with no gene match: 7. The CDR3 runs 15 residues. Germline V gene sequence: CDR1 GTSNPN, CDR2 SVGIG (reference sequence). CDR3 coding DNA: TGTGCCTGGAGGACCGACAGGGTGCGCACAGATACGCAGTATTTT. It yields the protein CAWRTDRVRTDTQYF.

The V and J genes are TRBV19 and TRBJ1-4; D is uncertain. CDR1 LNHDA and CDR2 SQIVND come from the germline V gene (reference sequence). The V end was cut by 9 bases, the J end by 3 bases, with 14 bases between. The CDR3 is made up of 14 amino acids. The CDR3 bases are TGTGCCAGCGGAAAGCCGAGGGCTAATGAAAAACTGTTTTTT. Its translation is CASGKPRANEKLFF.

Written as DNA, the CDR3 is TGTGCCTGGAGGCGCTCCGGGACAGGGGGCTCACCCCTCCACTTT. Its protein is CAWRRSGTGGSPLHF. The chain uses TRBV30 and TRBJ1-6, with 12 bases fitting TRBD1. With 3 bases clipped from V and 10 bases from J, the junction kept 7 bases outside the gene matches. This CDR3 has 15 residues. Germline V gives CDR1 GTSNPN, CDR2 SVGIG (reference sequence).

V usage is TRBV4-1 and J usage is TRBJ2-3; 14 bases align to TRBD2. The CDR3 extends over 16 amino acids. Germline CDR1 and CDR2: MGHRA and YSYEKL. The junction had 4 bases not matched to a gene; V was cut back by 4 bases and J by 4 bases. This CDR3 reads CASSRGLAGEADTQYF. For the CDR3, the DNA is TGCGCCAGCAGCCGGGGACTAGCGGGGGAAGCAGATACGCAGTATTTT.

The table lists this clone with a few counts. J is TRBJ1-3 and V is TRBV27, with D possibly TRBD1 on 6 matching bases. Germline CDR1 and CDR2: MNHEY and SMNVEV (reference sequence). The CDR3 covers 18 residues. Trimming shortened V by 6 bases and J by 0 bases, and 21 bases separated the two germline ends. Here the CDR3 DNA reads TGTGCCAGCAGCCCACGGGGGGCCGGGGGATTCTCTGGAAACACCATATATTTT. This translates into CASSPRGAGGFSGNTIYF.

V gene TRBV30 combines with J gene TRBJ1-2, with D perhaps matching TRBD1 (5 bases). The CDR3 covers 13 residues. Germline V gives CDR1 GTSNPN, CDR2 SVGIG (reference sequence). Trimming took 0 bases from V and 7 from J, leaving 12 bases between them. DNA of the CDR3: TGTGCCTGGAGTGTACTTCAAAGGGGTGGCTACACCTTC. Its protein is CAWSVLQRGGYTF.

This chain links TRBV9 with TRBJ2-1; possibly TRBD2 for D (7 bases). The germline gives CDR1 SGDLS, CDR2 YYNGEE. V was shortened by 4 bases and J by 2 bases, with 16 bases between the two germline ends. This CDR3 is 16 amino acids long. CDR3 bases: TGTGCCAGCAGCCCCCAGGCGGGGGCCACCTACAATGAGCAGTTCTTC. It specifies CASSPQAGATYNEQFF.

This chain uses TRBV7-2 with TRBJ1-5; D is unclear. Germline V gives CDR1 SGHTA, CDR2 FQGNSA. Trimming shortened V by 3 bases and J by 0 bases, and 6 bases separated the two germline ends. The CDR3 contains 14 residues. The CDR3 region is CASSFQYSNQPQHF. Here the CDR3 DNA reads TGTGCCAGCAGCTTTCAGTATAGCAATCAGCCCCAGCATTTT.

This chain connects TRBV7-8 to TRBJ2-2, with 10 bases fitting TRBD1. CDR1 and CDR2 (germline): SGHVS, FQNEAQ. V lost 2 bases, J lost 5 bases, and 5 bases stayed unmatched. The CDR3 has 16 amino acids. The CDR3 sequence: CASSLSGTGATGELFF. For the CDR3, the DNA is TGTGCCAGCAGCTTAAGTGGGACAGGGGCGACCGGGGAGCTGTTTTTT.

V gene TRBV7-2 combines with J gene TRBJ1-2; D ambiguous. CDR1 is SGHTA and CDR2 is FQGNSA in the germline V gene. The CDR3 runs to 17 residues. V dropped 6 bases and J dropped 5 bases, with 25 bases sitting between them. In DNA, the CDR3 is TGTGCCAGCAGTGAATTGGCCCGAGATCGGGCCCGATATGGCTACACCTTC. Translated: CASSELARDRARYGYTF.

This chain joins TRBV30 and TRBJ2-5; a possible D gene is TRBD2 (5 bases). The germline V gene has CDR1 GTSNPN and CDR2 SVGIG (reference sequence). The CDR3 is made up of 12 amino acids. The V gene lost 3 bases and the J gene lost 9 bases, with 14 bases spanning the gap. CDR3 in amino acids: CAWRPEVGAQYF. Written as DNA, the CDR3 is TGTGCCTGGAGGCCCGAGGTCGGGGCCCAGTACTTC.

The chain recombines TRBV19 with TRBJ1-5, with 11 bases matching TRBD1. V lost 1 base and J lost 2; bases outside the gene matches: 1. CDR1 is LNHDA and CDR2 is SQIVND in the germline V gene (reference sequence). The CDR3 length is 16 residues. CDR3 bases: TGTGCCAGTAGTATAGGGGACAGGGGGGGCAATCAGCCCCAGCATTTT. Its protein is CASSIGDRGGNQPQHF.

The CDR3 region has the DNA TGTGCCAGCAGCTTAGCCATGGACTATGGCTACACCTTC. Amino acids: CASSLAMDYGYTF. This chain uses TRBV7-2 with TRBJ1-2; D call uncertain. Trimming cost V 0 bases and J 3 bases, with 5 bases left between them. Looked up from germline, CDR1 is SGHTA and CDR2 is FQGNSA. The CDR3 totals 13 residues.

This clone was seen a few times. The chain is built from TRBV7-6 and TRBJ1-1; no reliable D call. V gave up 4 bases and J gave up 13 bases, with 13 bases separating them. This CDR3 spans 11 amino acids. Germline assignment: CDR1 SGHVS and CDR2 FNYEAQ. CDR3 amino acids: CASSSTLEHFF. The CDR3 DNA sequence: TGTGCCAGCAGCTCGACCCTAGAGCATTTCTTT.

The CDR3 bases are TGTGCCAGCAGCTCCGGAAGAGCTAACTATGGCTACACCTTC. Translation gives CASSSGRANYGYTF. The rearrangement uses TRBV5-6 and TRBJ1-2; D not resolved. Trimming took 3 bases from V and 0 from J, leaving 9 bases between them. The CDR3 loop spans 14 amino acids. CDR1 is SGHDT, CDR2 YYEEEE, per germline. The entire variable domain, with the rest obtained from reference TRBV5-6 and TRBJ1-2, is as follows: DAGVTQSPTHLIKTRGQQVTLRCSPKSGHDTVSWYQQALGQGPQFIFQYYEEEERQRGNFPDRFSGHQFPNYSSELNVNALLLGDSALYLCASSSGRANYGYTFGSGTRLTVV.

The V gene is TRBV29-1, the J gene TRBJ1-2; possibly TRBD1 for D (5 bases). The CDR3 is 16 residues long. Germline V CDR1 and CDR2: SQVTM, ANQGSEA. Trimming took 2 bases from V and 2 from J, leaving 18 bases between them. In DNA form, the CDR3 reads TGCAGCGTTGAAAATTTGCCGGGGGTACCGAACTATGGCTACACCTTC. It specifies CSVENLPGVPNYGYTF.

The chain recombines TRBV7-9 with TRBJ2-5; no reliable D call. This CDR3 contains 12 residues. The germline gives CDR1 SEHNR, CDR2 FQNEAQ (reference sequence). Trimming removed 1 base at V and 5 bases at J, with 5 bases between. The CDR3 DNA follows: TGTGCCAGCAGCTTAGTGGGGGAGACCCAGTACTTC. Translated: CASSLVGETQYF.

The V gene is TRBV5-1, the J gene TRBJ1-5; 11 nucleotides agree with TRBD1. The V segment lost 4 bases and the J segment 4 bases; nucleotides outside the gene matches: 4. CDR1 SGHRS and CDR2 YFSETQ come from the germline V gene. The CDR3 length is 15 residues. This CDR3 is CASSPGQGGNQPQHF. The DNA of the CDR3 is TGCGCCAGCAGCCCGGGACAGGGGGGTAATCAGCCCCAGCATTTT. The whole variable domain, remainder taken from reference TRBV5-1 and TRBJ1-5, is KAGVTQTPRYLIKTRGQQVTLSCSPISGHRSVSWYQQTPGQGLQFLFEYFSETQRNKGNFPGRFSGRQFSNSRSEMNVSTLELGDSALYLCASSPGQGGNQPQHFGDGTRLSIL.

The chain has TRBV6-1 and TRBJ1-5; the D gene is possibly TRBD1 (5 bases). CDR1 and CDR2 (germline): MNHNS, SASEGT. This CDR3 region has 15 residues. Deletions cut 1 base from V and 4 bases from J, with 11 bases between. This chain's CDR3 is CASSEVRGGNQPQHF. Here the CDR3 DNA reads TGTGCCAGCAGTGAAGTCCGCGGGGGGAATCAGCCCCAGCATTTT.

This clone was recorded a few times. The chain carries TRBV4-1 and TRBJ2-7; D remains unclear. There are 14 residues in the CDR3. Germline V gene sequence: CDR1 MGHRA, CDR2 YSYEKL. The ends were cut back, 4 bases at V and 2 bases at J, with 12 bases in the middle. The CDR3: CASSPLVAAYEQYF. In DNA form, the CDR3 reads TGCGCCAGCAGCCCGTTAGTCGCCGCCTACGAGCAGTACTTC.

The chain links TRBV30 to TRBJ2-6, with D perhaps TRBD1 or TRBD2 (5 bases each). Germline V gives CDR1 GTSNPN, CDR2 SVGIG (reference sequence). V lost 8 bases and J lost 1, with 12 bases in between. The CDR3 contains 14 residues. CDR3 in DNA: TGTGCCCGACCCAGGGAGTCTGGGGCCAACGTCCTGACTTTC. This translates into CARPRESGANVLTF.

The genes are TRBV6-6 and TRBJ2-1; no firm D call. This CDR3 has 11 residues. Per the germline V gene, CDR1 is MNHNY and CDR2 is SVGAGI (reference sequence). V lost 0 bases, J lost 10 bases, and 4 bases lay in between. DNA of the CDR3: TGTGCCAGCAGTTACTCGGGGGAGCAGTTCTTC. It codes for CASSYSGEQFF.